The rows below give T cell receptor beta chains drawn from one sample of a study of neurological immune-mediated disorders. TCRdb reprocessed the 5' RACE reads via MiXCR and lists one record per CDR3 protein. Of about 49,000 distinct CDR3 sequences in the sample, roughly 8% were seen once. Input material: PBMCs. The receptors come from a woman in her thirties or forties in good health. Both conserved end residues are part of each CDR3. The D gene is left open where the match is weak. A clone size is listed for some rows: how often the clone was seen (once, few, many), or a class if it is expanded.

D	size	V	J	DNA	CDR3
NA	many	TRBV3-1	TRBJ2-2	TGTGCCAGCAGCTATACGGTCGCGAACACCGGGGAGCTGTTTTTT	CASSYTVANTGELFF
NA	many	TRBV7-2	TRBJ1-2	TGTGCCAGCAGCTTAACGACGGGGAACTATGGCTACACCTTC	CASSLTTGNYGYTF
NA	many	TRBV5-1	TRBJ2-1	TGCGCCAGCAGCGTCGGGACCGCGGCTGAGCAGTTCTTC	CASSVGTAAEQFF
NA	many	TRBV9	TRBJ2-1	TGTGCCAGCAGCGTAGCACATCGGAATGAGCAGTTCTTC	CASSVAHRNEQFF
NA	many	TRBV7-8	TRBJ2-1	TGTGCCAGCACCCTAAGAGGAGGTTCCGGGGGGCCTAGCAAGGTCCATGAGCAGTTCTTC	CASTLRGGSGGPSKVHEQFF
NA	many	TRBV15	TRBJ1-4	TGTGCCACCAGCAGAGATCTACGGGGCGAGTCTGAAAAACTGTTTTTT	CATSRDLRGESEKLFF
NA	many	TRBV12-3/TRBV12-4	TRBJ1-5	TGTGCCAGCAGTTTCCGGGTAGTAGGCAATCAGCCCCAGCATTTT	CASSFRVVGNQPQHF
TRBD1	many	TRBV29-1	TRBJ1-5	TGCAGCGTGCAGGGACAGGGAGGGAATCAGCCCCAGCATTTT	CSVQGQGGNQPQHF
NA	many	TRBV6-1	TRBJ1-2	TGTGCCAGCAGTGAATCATTTTCGACAGGTCGCTATGGCTACACCTTC	CASSESFSTGRYGYTF
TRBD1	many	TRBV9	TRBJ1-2	TGTGCCAGCAGCCCTCGGGGACAGGGGCATGGCTACACCTTC	CASSPRGQGHGYTF
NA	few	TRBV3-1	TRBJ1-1	TGTGCCAGCAGCCAATGGGGAATGGCGGGCACTGAAGCTTTCTTT	CASSQWGMAGTEAFF
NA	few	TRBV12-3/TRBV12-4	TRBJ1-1	TGTGCCAGCAGCCCAATGCAGAAGCGTGAAGCTTTCTTT	CASSPMQKREAFF
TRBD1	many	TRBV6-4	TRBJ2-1	TGTGCCAGCAGTGACTTTACAGGGGGCAATGAGCAGTTCTTC	CASSDFTGGNEQFF
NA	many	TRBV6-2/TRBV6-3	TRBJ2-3	TGTGCCAGCAGTTACTCGTCCCTAGGCACAGATACGCAGTATTTT	CASSYSSLGTDTQYF
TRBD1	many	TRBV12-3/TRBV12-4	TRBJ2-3	TGTGCCAGCAGTCGGAACAGGGGACGCACAGATACGCAGTATTTT	CASSRNRGRTDTQYF
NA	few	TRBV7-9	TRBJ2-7	TGTGCCAGCAGCTCGGGTGCAACCCGGGGGGAGCAGTACTTC	CASSSGATRGEQYF
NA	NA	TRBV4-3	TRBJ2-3	TGCGCCAGCAGCCAAGATATTAGCAGCAGGGAACTAACAGATACGCAGTATTTT	CASSQDISSRELTDTQYF
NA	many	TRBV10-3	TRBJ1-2	TGTGCCATCAGGGAGGGACGGAACTATGGCTACACCTTC	CAIREGRNYGYTF
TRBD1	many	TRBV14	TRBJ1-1	TGTGCCACCCGGCCAGGGGGCTTTTCTGAAGCTTTCTTT	CATRPGGFSEAFF
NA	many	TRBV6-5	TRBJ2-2	TGTGCCAGCAGCCAGGGAGCCGGGACTCACACCGGGGAGCTGTTTTTT	CASSQGAGTHTGELFF
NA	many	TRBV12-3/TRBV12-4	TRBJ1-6	TGTGCCAGCAGTTTCGGGCAGGCAGGTTCACCCCTCCACTTT	CASSFGQAGSPLHF
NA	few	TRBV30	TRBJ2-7	TGTGCCTGGAGTGGAGGGGGGGATCTTCAGTACTTC	CAWSGGGDLQYF
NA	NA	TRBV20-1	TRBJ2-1	TGCAGTGCTAGTTACCGGGCGAGCTCCTACAATGAGCAGTTCTTC	CSASYRASSYNEQFF
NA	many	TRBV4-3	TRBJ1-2	TGCGCCAGCAGCCAAGGGGGAGGGGGGACCTCCTATGGCTACACCTTC	CASSQGGGGTSYGYTF
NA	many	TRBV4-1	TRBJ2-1	TGCGCCAGCAGCCAAGGCTCGCTGGAGTTCTTC	CASSQGSLEFF
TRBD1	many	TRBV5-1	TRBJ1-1	TGCGCCAGCAGCTTAGACAGGGTGCCGAACACTGAAGCTTTCTTT	CASSLDRVPNTEAFF
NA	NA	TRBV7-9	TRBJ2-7	TGTGCCAGCAGCCCCGGGTGGGGGGCCCCCTACGAGCAGTACTTC	CASSPGWGAPYEQYF
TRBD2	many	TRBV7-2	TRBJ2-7	TGTGCCAGCAGCATTGGGACTAGCGGGAGCGAGCAGTACTTC	CASSIGTSGSEQYF
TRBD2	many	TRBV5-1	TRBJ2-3	TGCGCCAGCAGCCTCGGACTAGCGGGAGGGCCGGGCCTAGATACGCAGTATTTT	CASSLGLAGGPGLDTQYF
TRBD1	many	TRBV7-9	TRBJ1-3	TGTGCCAGCAGCGCCCGGGGACAGACCATGAGCACCATATATTTT	CASSARGQTMSTIYF
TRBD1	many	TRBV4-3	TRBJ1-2	TGCGCCAGCAGCCAAGGGCGGGACAGGTCCCACTATGGCTACACCTTC	CASSQGRDRSHYGYTF
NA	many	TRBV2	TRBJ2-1	TGTGCCAGCAGCCAAGGGACTGAGCAGTTCTTC	CASSQGTEQFF
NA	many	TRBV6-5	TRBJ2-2	TGTGCCAGCAGTAAACCCCAGGGAGATGGGACCGGGGAGCTGTTTTTT	CASSKPQGDGTGELFF
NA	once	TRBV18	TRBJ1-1	TGTGCCAGCTCCGCCGGGGGGAACACTGAAGCTTTCTTT	CASSAGGNTEAFF
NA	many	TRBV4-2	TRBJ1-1	TGTGCCAGCAGCCAAGAGACCCCCCCAACTGAAGCTTTCTTT	CASSQETPPTEAFF
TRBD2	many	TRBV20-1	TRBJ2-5	TGCAGTGCTAGAGATGTGACTAGCGGGGGATCGGAAGAGACCCAGTACTTC	CSARDVTSGGSEETQYF
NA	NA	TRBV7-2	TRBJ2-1	TGTGCCAGCAGCCCGCTTGCCGAATACAATGAGCAGTTCTTC	CASSPLAEYNEQFF
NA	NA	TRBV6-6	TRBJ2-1	TGTGCCAGCAGTTACACAATCGATGAGCAGTTCTTC	CASSYTIDEQFF
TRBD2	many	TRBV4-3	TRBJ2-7	TGCGCCAGCAGCCAAGGGTGGGGGACTAAGGAGCAGTACTTC	CASSQGWGTKEQYF
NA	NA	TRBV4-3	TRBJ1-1	TGCGCCAGCAGCCAAGATTTAGGAGACACTGAAGCTTTCTTT	CASSQDLGDTEAFF
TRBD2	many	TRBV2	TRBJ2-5	TGTGCCAGCAGATCTAGCGGGGTTTCCCGGGAGACCCAGTACTTC	CASRSSGVSRETQYF
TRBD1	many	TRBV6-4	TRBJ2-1	TGTGCCAGCAGTGACAGAGAGACAGGGCTAAACAATGAGCAGTTCTTC	CASSDRETGLNNEQFF
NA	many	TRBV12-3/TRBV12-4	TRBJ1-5	TGTGCCAGCAGTTTCGGGGCTTGGAGCAATCAGCCCCAGCATTTT	CASSFGAWSNQPQHF